Below are 20 T cell receptor beta chains sequenced from a single sample in a study of blood T cell repertoires in COVID-19. TCRdb keeps only in-frame clones here, not all; method: immunoSEQ multiplex PCR. The sample includes fewer than 200,000 clones, 83% of them seen just once. The sequenced material came from PBMCs or T cells enriched from blood (not recorded which). The receptors were gathered from a woman aged 45-65 years in a cohort exposed to, infected with or recovered from COVID-19 (not recorded which).

The V gene is TRBV1, the J gene TRBJ2-3; the table's D call of TRBD2 was not tested on the DNA. TRBV1 is a pseudogene segment. The length of the CDR3 is 15 residues. CDR3 nucleotide sequence: TGCACCAGCGCACGATTGGCGGGAGGGACAGATACGCAGTATTTT. This codes for CTSARLAGGTDTQYF.

This chain joins TRBV27 and TRBJ1-1; 7 nucleotides line up with TRBD1. CDR1 is MNHEY and CDR2 is SMNVEV in the germline V gene (reference sequence). V lost 5 bases and J lost 5; bases outside the gene matches: 5. The CDR3 contains 13 residues. This CDR3 is CASSPWTGTEAFF. The CDR3 DNA follows: TGTGCCAGCAGTCCATGGACAGGTACTGAAGCTTTCTTT.

The chain combines TRBV7-6 with TRBJ2-3; 8 bases fit TRBD2. CDR3 length: 17 residues. Germline V gene sequence: CDR1 SGHVS, CDR2 FNYEAQ. The V and J ends lost 5 bases and 3 bases, in that order; junction bases with no gene match: 13. CDR3 residues: CASSRGGSGKRTDTQYF. The CDR3 nucleotides are TGTGCCAGCAGCCGGGGGGGATCCGGCAAAAGAACAGATACGCAGTATTTT.

This chain links TRBV5-1 with TRBJ1-1; tentative D call: TRBD1 (6 bases). Germline-derived CDR1 and CDR2 are SGHRS and YFSETQ. The CDR3 length is 13 residues. The V gene lost 3 bases and the J gene lost 4 bases, with 10 bases spanning the gap. CDR3 protein: CASSSVGGTEAFF. DNA for the CDR3: TGCGCCAGCAGCTCGGTAGGGGGCACTGAAGCTTTCTTT.

The rearrangement links TRBV18 to TRBJ1-5; D unresolved. The CDR3 has 15 residues. The germline V gene encodes CDR1 KGHSH and CDR2 LQKENI. The V gene lost 3 bases and the J gene lost 5 bases, with 14 bases spanning the gap. In DNA form, the CDR3 reads TGTGCCAGCTCACCTCTAGGTCGGGGATATCAGCCCCAGCATTTT. Encoded protein: CASSPLGRGYQPQHF.

The chain couples TRBV24-1 to TRBJ2-3, with D perhaps matching TRBD1 (5 bases). Between the trimmed V and J ends, which lost 4 bases and 5 bases, there was a span of 12 bases. This CDR3 comprises 14 residues. Germline-derived CDR1 and CDR2 are KGHDR and SFDVKD. CDR3 bases: TGTGCCACCAGTGAACATAACAGGAGAGATACGCAGTATTTT. Residues: CATSEHNRRDTQYF.

The chain carries TRBV4-1 and TRBJ2-3; 7 bases match TRBD2. This CDR3 contains 14 residues. J was trimmed by 2 bases and V by 4 bases; bases with no gene match: 3. Per the germline V gene, CDR1 is MGHRA and CDR2 is YSYEKL. The CDR3 DNA sequence: TGCGCCAGCAGCCCGGGACTATCCACAGATACGCAGTATTTT. Translating gives CASSPGLSTDTQYF.

The chain joins TRBV6-5 to TRBJ1-3; the D gene is possibly TRBD1 (5 bases). The CDR3 runs to 15 residues. Germline CDR1 reads MNHEY; CDR2 reads SVGAGI. V lost 6 bases and J lost 4, with 16 bases in between. The DNA for the CDR3 is TGTGCCAGCAGGGGGCCATGGGGATCCGGAAACACCATATATTTT. This encodes CASRGPWGSGNTIYF.

The chain carries TRBV9 and TRBJ2-5; 12 nucleotides align to TRBD2. This CDR3 comprises 16 residues. Germline V gives CDR1 SGDLS, CDR2 YYNGEE. The V and J ends lost 4 bases and 1 base, in that order; junction bases with no gene match: 5. The CDR3 DNA reads as TGTGCCAGCAGCCCCGGACTAGCGGGGACCCAAGAGACCCAGTACTTC. Residues: CASSPGLAGTQETQYF.

The chain couples TRBV2 to TRBJ2-2; the D is unclear. Trimming left V 5 bases short and J 6 bases short, with 4 bases between. CDR1 and CDR2 (germline): SNHLY, FYNNEI. The CDR3 length is 11 residues. The CDR3 nucleotides are TGTGCCAGCAGTTTAGCCGGGGAGCTGTTTTTT. Translating it yields CASSLAGELFF.

This rearrangement joins TRBV7-3 to TRBJ2-1; 8 nucleotides match TRBD2. Per the germline V gene, CDR1 is SGHTA and CDR2 is FQGTGA. V dropped 2 bases and J dropped 2; count of bases not matched to a gene: 11. The CDR3 is 18 amino acids. The CDR3 nucleotides read TGTGCCAGCAGCTTATCAGGAGCGGGGGCCCCTCCCTACAATGAGCAGTTCTTC. This gives the protein CASSLSGAGAPPYNEQFF.

A single count supports this clone. In DNA, the CDR3 is TGCGCCAGCAGCTTTGATCGCGGGAGGTTCCACAATGAGCAGTTCTTC. Translating it yields CASSFDRGRFHNEQFF. The chain employs TRBV5-1 and TRBJ2-1, with TRBD2 matching 8 bases. CDR3 length equals 16 residues. From germline, CDR1 is SGHRS and CDR2 YFSETQ. Trimming took 2 bases from V and 5 from J; bases not matched to a gene: 9.

The chain joins TRBV10-3 to TRBJ1-1; D is ambiguous. Germline CDR1 is ENHRY and CDR2 is SYGVKD. The CDR3 runs 12 residues. V gave up 3 bases and J gave up 10 bases, with 12 bases separating them. The CDR3 DNA sequence: TGTGCCATCAGTGAAGCGGGGTCGGGAGCTTTCTTT. Translated: CAISEAGSGAFF.

V and J are TRBV29-1 and TRBJ2-1, with D possibly matching TRBD1 (5 bases). V shed 7 bases and J shed 2 bases, with 15 bases lying between them. CDR1 and CDR2 from the germline V gene are SQVTM and ANQGSEA. The CDR3 has 14 amino acids. DNA for the CDR3: TGCAGCGGAAGGGGCTCGCCAACCTACAATGAGCAGTTCTTC. Translation: CSGRGSPTYNEQFF.

The chain has TRBV28 and TRBJ1-6, with D tentatively TRBD1 (6 bases). CDR3 length: 18 residues. Trimming removed 3 bases from V and 4 bases from J, with 19 bases in between. From germline, CDR1 is MDHEN and CDR2 SYDVKM. The CDR3 sequence: CASSFEARKQGYNSPLHF. For the CDR3, the DNA is TGTGCCAGCAGTTTTGAGGCAAGGAAACAGGGTTATAATTCACCCCTCCACTTT.

This clone was detected a few times. The V call is TRBV7-2, the J call TRBJ1-6; maybe TRBD1 (5 bases). CDR1 and CDR2 from the germline V gene are SGHTA and FQGNSA. The CDR3 totals 16 residues. V lost 1 base to trimming and J lost 7 bases, with 14 bases between them. For the CDR3, the DNA is TGTGCCAGCAGCTTAGTCAGGGTTTGGGGCAATTCACCCCTCCACTTT. It codes for CASSLVRVWGNSPLHF.

The CDR3 is CASSTGQGDYGYTF. CDR3 DNA sequence: TGTGCCAGCAGCACCGGACAGGGGGACTATGGCTACACCTTC. The chain has TRBV5-4 and TRBJ1-2; 10 nucleotides match TRBD1. The CDR3 covers 14 residues. Per the germline V gene, CDR1 is SGHNT and CDR2 is YYREEE (reference sequence). Trimming at V came to 4 bases and at J to 3 bases, leaving 3 bases not matched to a gene.

The gene calls are TRBV5-6 and TRBJ1-2, with TRBD1 matching over 8 bases. CDR3 length: 18 residues. CDR1 is SGHDT and CDR2 is YYEEEE in the germline V gene. J gave up 2 bases and V 0 bases, and 12 bases lay outside the gene matches. The CDR3 DNA reads TGTGCCAGCAGCTTGGCCGGGGCAGGGGGCGCGGTAAACTATGGCTACACCTTC. Translation: CASSLAGAGGAVNYGYTF.

The chain is built from TRBV3-1 (or the pseudogene TRBV3-2) and TRBJ1-2, with a weak D call TRBD1 (6 bases). Trimming cost V 6 bases and J 0 bases, with 17 bases left between them. The germline CDR1 and CDR2 sequences are LGHDT and YNNKEL (reference sequence). This CDR3 region has 16 residues. The CDR3 loop is CASRPTGTKSNYGYTF. CDR3 nucleotides: TGTGCCAGCAGGCCCACTGGGACAAAATCTAACTATGGCTACACCTTC.

The CDR3 nucleotides are TGTGCCAGCAGCTTTGAGTCTAGCGATACAGATACGCAGTATTTT. Protein product: CASSFESSDTDTQYF. The V call is TRBV7-2, the J call TRBJ2-3; tentatively, D is TRBD2 (6 bases). This CDR3 contains 15 residues. Germline loops: CDR1 SGHTA, CDR2 FQGNSA. Trimming stripped 3 bases from V and 3 bases from J, with 13 bases between.